These T cell receptor beta chains were read from a single sample in a study of T-cell memory formation after mild COVID-19. TCRdb used MiXCR to reprocess the 5' RACE reads, holding one entry per CDR3 protein. Of 100,000 or so distinct CDR3 sequences listed, roughly 11% are singletons. Sequenced material: PBMCs or a T cell subset sorted from them (not recorded which). Receptors were obtained from a man between 18 and 35 years old who had mild COVID-19 (a few samples of this study predate the infection). Cell type and time point are not known. Each CDR3 is given with its conserved first and last residue. D genes are given only for firm matches. Rows may omit the clone size; those that give it use once, few, many or a size class.

.	TRBV6-2/TRBV6-3	.	TRBJ1-1	TGTGCCAGCAGGACCTCAGGAGGGAGCACTGAAGCTTTCTTT	CASRTSGGSTEAFF
.	TRBV4-2	.	TRBJ2-2	TGTGCCAGCAGCCAAGATGCCGGGAAGGCGAGGACCGGGGAGCTGTTTTTT	CASSQDAGKARTGELFF
.	TRBV15	many	TRBJ2-7	TGTGCCACCAGCAGAGTATCTGTCGGGTACCAGACCTACGAGCAGTACTTC	CATSRVSVGYQTYEQYF
TRBD1	TRBV27	.	TRBJ2-3	TGTGCCAGCAGTTCCGGGACAGGGTACACAGATACGCAGTATTTT	CASSSGTGYTDTQYF
.	TRBV7-9	once	TRBJ2-5	TGTGCCAGCAGACAACAGGGTTTCGAAGAGACCCAGTACTTC	CASRQQGFEETQYF
.	TRBV5-6	few	TRBJ1-6	TGTGCCAGCACCATGGGGGGTTTGGAGAGCTCCTATAATTCACCCCTCCACTTT	CASTMGGLESSYNSPLHF
TRBD1	TRBV7-7	few	TRBJ2-1	TGTGCTAGCAGCCGGGGACAGGGTAGCGAAAATGAGCAGTTCTTC	CASSRGQGSENEQFF
.	TRBV7-9	.	TRBJ1-2	TGTGCCAGCAGCTTTACAGCCGGGGGGACGGCTAACTATGGCTACACCTTC	CASSFTAGGTANYGYTF
TRBD2	TRBV6-6	.	TRBJ2-5	TGTGCCAGCAGTTACTCCCCCCGTGGACTAGCGGGGGGACCCGGGGAGACCCAGTACTTC	CASSYSPRGLAGGPGETQYF
.	TRBV27	.	TRBJ2-5	TGTGCCAGCAGTTCCCTTGACACGGCGGAGACCCAGTACTTC	CASSSLDTAETQYF
.	TRBV16	.	TRBJ2-7	TGTGCCAGCAGCCAACCCGGCCGGACCTACGAGCAGTACTTC	CASSQPGRTYEQYF
.	TRBV3-1	.	TRBJ2-5	TGTGCCAGCAGCCAAGATCTATTAGGGCCCACCCCAGGAGAGACCCAGTACTTC	CASSQDLLGPTPGETQYF
TRBD1	TRBV3-1	few	TRBJ2-5	TGTGCCAGCAGCCAAGTAGGGACAGGGCCGGAGACCCAGTACTTC	CASSQVGTGPETQYF
TRBD2	TRBV11-2	many	TRBJ2-5	TGTGCCAGCAGCTTAGAGGGCGGGGGGGCCTCGGAGACCCAGTACTTC	CASSLEGGGASETQYF
TRBD1	TRBV5-1	.	TRBJ1-6	TGCGCCAGCAGCTGGGGGACAGGGAATTCACCCCTCCACTTT	CASSWGTGNSPLHF
.	TRBV27	few	TRBJ2-7	TGTGCCAGCAGCCCGGGGTCCGCGGATTACGAGCAGTACTTC	CASSPGSADYEQYF
.	TRBV12-3/TRBV12-4	few	TRBJ2-5	TGTGCCAGCAGTGCGGTGGGGACACAAGAGACCCAGTACTTC	CASSAVGTQETQYF
.	TRBV27	few	TRBJ2-3	TGTGCCAGCAGTTTTTTGGGCACCTTTTTCACAGATACGCAGTATTTT	CASSFLGTFFTDTQYF
.	TRBV12-3/TRBV12-4	.	TRBJ1-2	TGTGCCAGCAGTTTCCGACAGGCAGCTAACTATGGCTACACCTTC	CASSFRQAANYGYTF
TRBD2	TRBV11-1	.	TRBJ2-1	TGTGCCAGCAGCTCCGGGACTAGCAATTACAATGAGCAGTTCTTC	CASSSGTSNYNEQFF
TRBD1	TRBV7-3	few	TRBJ1-1	TGTGCCAGCAGCACAGGGGCCTTGGGCACTGAAGCTTTCTTT	CASSTGALGTEAFF
.	TRBV5-1	.	TRBJ2-7	TGCGCCAGCAGCATAGCGGACAGCATTGACGAGCAGTACTTC	CASSIADSIDEQYF
.	TRBV5-1	.	TRBJ1-1	TGCGCCAGCAGCCTAGGCAGTGGAAGGGCCGCTTTCTTT	CASSLGSGRAAFF
.	TRBV4-3	few	TRBJ2-2	TGCGCCAGCAGCCGAAGCCTAGGAACTTACACCGGGGAGCTGTTTTTT	CASSRSLGTYTGELFF
.	TRBV5-1	many	TRBJ1-1	TGCGCCAGCAGCATAAAACAGGGACCTGAAGAAGCTTTCTTT	CASSIKQGPEEAFF
.	TRBV20-1	few	TRBJ1-2	TGCAGTGCTAGAACCCCGGACACGAACTATGGCTACACCTTC	CSARTPDTNYGYTF
TRBD1	TRBV7-6	many	TRBJ2-5	TGTGCCAGCAGCTTGGCCCAGGGGGCGAAGACCCAGTACTTC	CASSLAQGAKTQYF
.	TRBV12-3/TRBV12-4	.	TRBJ1-2	TGTGCCAGCAGTTTGGGGGCTGTAGGCTATGGCTACACCTTC	CASSLGAVGYGYTF
.	TRBV7-9	.	TRBJ1-3	TGTGCCAGCAGCTTTGAAGGGAACACCATATATTTT	CASSFEGNTIYF
.	TRBV9	few	TRBJ1-4	TGTGCCAGCAGCGTAGGAGGCACTTTAGGGGAAAAACTGTTTTTT	CASSVGGTLGEKLFF
TRBD2	TRBV4-1	many	TRBJ2-2	TGCGCCAGCAGCCAAGTGGCGGGGGGGACCGGGGAGCTGTTTTTT	CASSQVAGGTGELFF
TRBD2	TRBV28	few	TRBJ2-5	TGTGCCAGCAGTTTATTCGTTCGGGGGGGTCTCCAAGAGACCCAGTACTTC	CASSLFVRGGLQETQYF
.	TRBV20-1	.	TRBJ2-1	TGCAGTGTCGGTGAGCAGTTCTTC	CSVGEQFF
TRBD1	TRBV27	few	TRBJ1-2	TGTGCCAGCAGTGGTGGGACAGGGGGCGCCTACACCTTC	CASSGGTGGAYTF
.	TRBV11-2	.	TRBJ2-7	TGTGCCAGCAGCCCCCCCTTGCTAGCCTACGAGCAGTACTTC	CASSPPLLAYEQYF
TRBD2	TRBV7-2	many	TRBJ2-1	TGTGCCAGCAGCCGAAAGAGGATGGGAGGGGACAATGAGCAGTTCTTC	CASSRKRMGGDNEQFF
.	TRBV4-1	many	TRBJ1-5	TGCGCCAGCAGCCAAGGGTGGTCAGGGAGCAATCAGCCCCAGCATTTT	CASSQGWSGSNQPQHF
.	TRBV28	.	TRBJ1-2	TGTGCCTCTCGACGGGAGGTCTCTGGCTACACCTTC	CASRREVSGYTF
.	TRBV7-9	.	TRBJ2-5	TGTGCCAGCAGCTTAGATGTCCTAGTAGAGACCCAGTACTTC	CASSLDVLVETQYF
TRBD1	TRBV7-9	.	TRBJ1-2	TGTGCCAGCAGCTTAGGGACAGGGGTTAATGGCTACACCTTC	CASSLGTGVNGYTF
.	TRBV4-1	.	TRBJ2-7	TGCGCCAGCAGCCTGGGTGTAGGCAGGTACGAGCAGTACTTC	CASSLGVGRYEQYF
.	TRBV5-1	few	TRBJ1-1	TGCGCCAGCAGCTTGGGGATGGGAACTGAAGCTTTCTTT	CASSLGMGTEAFF
.	TRBV5-1	few	TRBJ1-1	TGCGCCAGCAGCTTGATCGATCCGGGATTCTACACTGAAGCTTTCTTT	CASSLIDPGFYTEAFF
.	TRBV19	.	TRBJ1-2	TGTGCCAGTTCACCTGAGGGGGTGAGAGTCTATGGCTACACCTTC	CASSPEGVRVYGYTF
TRBD1	TRBV11-3	few	TRBJ2-5	TGTGCCAGCAGCAGTAGACAGGGCGGTGGTTTCGGAGAGACCCAGTACTTC	CASSSRQGGGFGETQYF
.	TRBV20-1	few	TRBJ2-7	TGCAGTGCTAGACGAGGAAGCTCCTACGAGCAGTACTTC	CSARRGSSYEQYF
.	TRBV6-6	.	TRBJ1-6	TGTGCCAGCAGTGAGGGGCAGGGGAATTCACCCCTCCACTTT	CASSEGQGNSPLHF
TRBD2	TRBV7-7	few	TRBJ2-2	TGTGCCAGCAGCCCTGAAGCGGGGGGATTCGGGGAGCTGTTTTTT	CASSPEAGGFGELFF
.	TRBV28	.	TRBJ2-6	TGTGCCAGCACCGGGACAAACTCTGGGGCCAACGTCCTGACTTTC	CASTGTNSGANVLTF
.	TRBV9	many	TRBJ2-3	TGTGCCAGCAGCCCCGAGGGGGTACCTAGCACAGATACGCAGTATTTT	CASSPEGVPSTDTQYF
.	TRBV4-1	few	TRBJ1-1	TGCGCCAGCAGAGGGGGGTACGGCACTGAAGCTTTCTTT	CASRGGYGTEAFF
TRBD1	TRBV14	few	TRBJ1-1	TGTGCCGACGGAGACAGGGAAAGACCCAACACTGAAGCTTTCTTT	CADGDRERPNTEAFF
TRBD1	TRBV6-2/TRBV6-3	few	TRBJ2-6	TGTGCCAGCAGCCGCAGGGGGCAAGGGGCCAACGTCCTGACTTTC	CASSRRGQGANVLTF
TRBD2	TRBV7-2	.	TRBJ2-2	TGTGCCAGCAGCTTTCCGGGACTAGCGGTCTCGGGGACCGGGGAGCTGTTTTTT	CASSFPGLAVSGTGELFF
.	TRBV25-1	.	TRBJ2-2	TGTGCCAGCACAGATAAGTTGAACACCGGGGAGCTGTTTTTT	CASTDKLNTGELFF
.	TRBV7-6	.	TRBJ1-1	TGTGCCAGCAGCTTAGCAGGTGAGGATATAGCTGAAGCTTTCTTT	CASSLAGEDIAEAFF
.	TRBV4-1	.	TRBJ1-2	TGCGCCAGCAGCCAGCAGGGGCTCGACTATGGCTACACCTTC	CASSQQGLDYGYTF
.	TRBV7-9	many	TRBJ2-5	TGTGCCAGCAGCCAGGCTGGCGTGTCTCAAGAGACCCAGTACTTC	CASSQAGVSQETQYF
.	TRBV10-3	few	TRBJ2-1	TGTGCCATCAGTGTATCGGGGGACTCCTACAATGAGCAGTTCTTC	CAISVSGDSYNEQFF